Described below is a single TCR beta chain sequence and its context. TCRdb's table, derived via immunoSEQ multiplex PCR, lists solely in-frame clones and lacks some. The sample lists about 200,000 clones, about 90% occurring once. The sample belongs to a study of blood T cell repertoires in COVID-19. J was trimmed by 5 bases and V by 1 base; bases with no gene match: 8. CDR1 SGHAT and CDR2 FQNNGV come from the germline V gene. The length of the CDR3 is 16 residues. The source of this sequence is a woman between 25 and 40 years old with acute COVID-19. V is TRBV11-2 and J is TRBJ1-2, with 9 bases matching TRBD1. Sequenced sample: PBMCs or T cells enriched from blood (not recorded which). The CDR3 bases are TGTGCCAGCAGCTTAGGTTACAGGGGGCATGGTTATGGCTACACCTTC. Protein product: CASSLGYRGHGYGYTF.